In this sample, the clone carrying this T cell receptor (beta chain) turned up once. Its antigen is unidentified. Only in-frame clones appear in the TCRdb table, and some are missing; sequencing was by immunoSEQ multiplex PCR. This table holds 170,000 or so clones, over 85% found once. This record belongs to a study of T cell responses to AZD1222 COVID-19 vaccine. The study's findings and limits: White British ancestry dominated among donors, who included more females, and clonal diversity was possibly underestimated. Spike-spanning, vaccine-associated CD4 TCRs were dominant at 160-218 and 743-854.

Trimming at V came to 3 bases and at J to 5 bases, leaving 3 bases not matched to a gene. CDR3 size: 13 residues. CDR1 and CDR2 (germline): MNHNS, SASEGT. The chain combines TRBV6-1 with TRBJ1-1; 7 bases are shared with TRBD1. The TCR was taken from an adult who received the MenACWY meningococcal vaccine as a control. The starting material was peripheral blood, obtained 28 days after the second dose of the MenACWY control vaccine. The CDR3 DNA follows: TGTGCCAGCAGTGACAGGGGGAGGACTGAAGCTTTCTTT. Translated: CASSDRGRTEAFF.